These T cell receptor beta chains were read from a single sample in a study of T cell responses to AZD1222 COVID-19 vaccine. TCRdb keeps only in-frame clones here, not all; method: immunoSEQ multiplex PCR. The sample yields 240,000 or so clones, just over 90% seen once. Sequencing was performed on peripheral blood, taken on day 0 of AZD1222 vaccination. These receptors all come from an adult in good health. Each CDR3 is given with its conserved first and last residue. The D gene is left open where the match is weak. Clone size, where shown, is once, few, many, or a class for clones that have expanded.

j_gene | abundance | v_gene | d_gene | CDR3nt | CDR3aa
TRBJ2-7 | NA | TRBV7-8 | NA | TGTGCCAGCAGCGTGGAACTAGGCCACTACGAGCAGTACTTC | CASSVELGHYEQYF
TRBJ2-7 | once | TRBV28 | TRBD1 | TGTGCCAGCAACCTACCGGGACAGGGGATAAGCGAGCAGTACTTC | CASNLPGQGISEQYF
TRBJ1-1 | NA | TRBV19 | NA | TGTGCCAGTAGTATAGAGGGACCGAACACTGAAGCTTTCTTT | CASSIEGPNTEAFF
TRBJ1-4 | once | TRBV19 | NA | TGTGCCAGTAGTATTGAGGGAGGGGCAACTAATGAAAAACTGTTTTTT | CASSIEGGATNEKLFF
TRBJ2-1 | NA | TRBV4-3 | TRBD1 | TGCGCCAGCAGCCAAGATTTTAGGACAGGGGGCGGTGAGCAGTTCTTC | CASSQDFRTGGGEQFF
TRBJ2-7 | once | TRBV10-3 | TRBD1 | TGTGCCATCAGTGAGACAGGGGGAACCGACTACGAGCAGTACTTC | CAISETGGTDYEQYF
TRBJ1-2 | once | TRBV12-3/TRBV12-4 | NA | TGTGCCAGCAGTTTACGGGTTAACTATGGCTACACCTTC | CASSLRVNYGYTF
TRBJ2-2 | NA | TRBV9 | TRBD1 | TGTGCCAGCAGCGTAGAGCCCCTTCCTTTACAGGGGCGGGACACCGGGGAGCTGTTTTTT | CASSVEPLPLQGRDTGELFF
TRBJ2-5 | once | TRBV7-2 | TRBD2 | TGTGCCAGCAGCTTAGCTCGCCCTGGACTAGCGGGAGAGTCCCAAGAGACCCAGTACTTC | CASSLARPGLAGESQETQYF
TRBJ1-6 | NA | TRBV7-2 | NA | TGTGCCAGCAGCTTAGAGGGCAGGGTGAATTCACCCCTCCACTTT | CASSLEGRVNSPLHF
TRBJ2-7 | NA | TRBV3-1/TRBV3-2 | TRBD1 | TGTGCCAGCTCACGGACAGGGGAGCAGTACTTC | CASSRTGEQYF
TRBJ2-5 | NA | TRBV2 | NA | TGTGCCAGCCCTCGCCTACGCGGGCTAGATCAAGAGACCCAGTACTTC | CASPRLRGLDQETQYF
TRBJ1-1 | NA | TRBV9 | TRBD1 | TGTGCCAGCAGCGCAGGACAGGGGATGACTGAAGCTTTCTTT | CASSAGQGMTEAFF
TRBJ1-2 | NA | TRBV28 | NA | TGTGCCAGCAGTTTGGGCAGGGTTTACTATGGCTACACCTTC | CASSLGRVYYGYTF